Listed below are T cell receptor beta chains from one sample, sequenced in a study of cytomegalovirus exposure and HLA in healthy donors. The data were produced by immunoSEQ multiplex PCR, yet TCRdb's version contains in-frame clones alone and is incomplete. The sample lists approximately 160,000 clones, around 80% seen once, with about 4.9% in the top ten. Source material: PBMCs. All receptors derive from a man younger than 35 in good health and CMV-seronegative. Both conserved end residues are part of each CDR3. The order of the fields is D gene, V gene, clone size, J gene, CDR3 protein, CDR3 DNA. The D gene is left open where the match is weak. For some rows the clone size is stated as once, few or many, or as a class when expanded; others skip it.

TRBD1	TRBV6-6	-	TRBJ2-7	CASSGTGYEQYF	TGTGCCAGCAGTGGGACAGGCTACGAGCAGTACTTC
-	TRBV29-1	-	TRBJ2-3	CSVSRADTQYF	TGCAGCGTTTCCAGGGCAGATACGCAGTATTTT
-	TRBV6-1	-	TRBJ2-7	CASRFVSEQYF	TGTGCCAGCAGATTCGTGAGCGAGCAGTACTTC
TRBD1	TRBV7-9	once	TRBJ1-2	CASSLVVGQGAFGYTF	TGTGCCAGCAGCTTAGTTGTGGGACAGGGGGCTTTCGGCTACACCTTC
TRBD2	TRBV6-1	once	TRBJ2-5	CAIAGGPKTQYF	TGTGCCATAGCGGGAGGGCCAAAGACCCAGTACTTC
-	TRBV30	-	TRBJ1-2	CAWKFRTDYGYTF	TGTGCCTGGAAATTCCGGACTGACTATGGCTACACCTTC
-	TRBV6-6	-	TRBJ2-3	CASSYSAGLSTDTQYF	TGTGCCAGCAGTTACTCTGCGGGACTTAGCACAGATACGCAGTATTTT
-	TRBV29-1	-	TRBJ1-3	CSVEDRVGNTIYF	TGCAGCGTTGAAGACAGGGTTGGAAACACCATATATTTT
-	TRBV10-2	-	TRBJ1-2	CASLSWQKREYGYTF	TGCGCCAGCCTATCCTGGCAGAAGAGGGAATATGGCTACACCTTC
-	TRBV7-7	-	TRBJ2-2	CASSPDYGELFF	TGTGCTAGCAGCCCTGACTATGGGGAGCTGTTTTTT
TRBD1	TRBV9	once	TRBJ2-1	CASSTRGQAISYNEQFF	TGTGCCAGCAGCACCCGAGGACAGGCCATCTCCTACAATGAGCAGTTCTTC
-	TRBV6-5	-	TRBJ2-3	CASTGGGADTQYF	TGTGCCAGCACTGGGGGCGGCGCAGATACGCAGTATTTT
TRBD2	TRBV5-1	-	TRBJ2-2	CASSLYGGAVQPGELFF	TGCGCCAGCAGCTTGTACGGGGGGGCCGTTCAGCCCGGGGAGCTGTTTTTT
TRBD2	TRBV7-9	-	TRBJ2-3	CASSSTAGVSTDTQYF	TGTGCCAGCAGTTCCACAGCGGGAGTAAGCACAGATACGCAGTATTTT
TRBD2	TRBV5-1	once	TRBJ2-5	CASSLNGGDQETQYF	TGCGCCAGCAGCTTAAATGGGGGGGATCAAGAGACCCAGTACTTC
TRBD2	TRBV6-5	-	TRBJ2-7	CASSYELAGAYEQYF	TGTGCCAGCAGTTATGAACTAGCGGGAGCCTACGAGCAGTACTTC
-	TRBV2	-	TRBJ2-7	CASSGSGYEQYF	TGTGCCAGCAGTGGGAGTGGGTACGAGCAGTACTTC
-	TRBV5-6	once	TRBJ2-5	CASSFGETQYF	TGTGCCAGCAGCTTTGGCGAGACCCAGTACTTC
-	TRBV19	-	TRBJ2-3	CASSLYSSTSPDTQYF	TGTGCCAGTAGCTTGTACTCCTCCACGTCCCCAGATACGCAGTATTTT
TRBD1	TRBV7-8	-	TRBJ2-1	CASSKIGTGEYRPGYNEQFF	TGTGCCAGCAGCAAAATCGGGACAGGGGAATATCGGCCGGGATACAATGAGCAGTTCTTC
TRBD1	TRBV6-1	-	TRBJ1-1	CASQTTGPTEAFF	TGTGCCAGCCAGACGACAGGGCCCACTGAAGCTTTCTTT
TRBD1	TRBV28	-	TRBJ2-7	CASSPGTGWAYEQYF	TGTGCCAGCAGTCCCGGGACAGGGTGGGCCTACGAGCAGTACTTC
-	TRBV2	-	TRBJ1-2	CASNEGYYGYTF	TGTGCCAGCAACGAGGGATACTATGGCTACACCTTC
TRBD1	TRBV29-1	-	TRBJ1-2	CSVGQGYGYTF	TGCAGCGTGGGACAGGGGTATGGCTACACCTTC
-	TRBV11-3	-	TRBJ2-1	CASSFREEELVGNEQFF	TGTGCCAGCAGCTTTAGGGAGGAAGAATTGGTAGGCAATGAGCAGTTCTTC
-	TRBV6-1	-	TRBJ2-6	CASNLRETGANVLTF	TGTGCCAGCAACTTGAGAGAGACTGGGGCCAACGTCCTGACTTTC
TRBD1	TRBV28	-	TRBJ1-5	CASSLPRQGREPQHF	TGTGCCAGCAGTTTACCCCGACAGGGTAGGGAGCCCCAGCATTTT
-	TRBV7-9	-	TRBJ2-3	CASSPYTRGGRRSADTQYF	TGTGCCAGCAGCCCCTATACGAGGGGGGGCCGAAGGTCTGCAGATACGCAGTATTTT
TRBD2	TRBV7-6	-	TRBJ2-1	CASSPSQAGGPNEQFF	TGTGCCAGCAGCCCCTCCCAAGCGGGGGGGCCCAATGAGCAGTTCTTC
-	TRBV11-2	-	TRBJ2-5	CASSFQGIQETQYF	TGTGCCAGCAGCTTTCAGGGGATCCAAGAGACCCAGTACTTC
TRBD2	TRBV7-2	-	TRBJ2-1	CASSLVGAGGGYNEQFF	TGTGCCAGCAGCTTAGTAGGAGCGGGAGGGGGGTACAATGAGCAGTTCTTC
-	TRBV7-6	-	TRBJ2-3	CASSLGLADTQYF	TGTGCCAGCAGCTTAGGCTTAGCAGATACGCAGTATTTT
TRBD1	TRBV19	-	TRBJ1-1	CASSMDRLSVAEAFF	TGTGCCAGTAGTATGGACAGGTTGTCGGTGGCTGAAGCTTTCTTT
-	TRBV20-1	-	TRBJ1-2	CSALTYGYTF	TGCAGTGCACTAACCTATGGCTACACCTTC
-	TRBV7-4	-	TRBJ1-5	CASSRGKGFNQPQHF	TGTGCCAGCAGCCGAGGGAAAGGTTTCAATCAGCCCCAGCATTTT